This entry is about one T cell receptor beta chain. This clonotype appeared many times. Its antigen is not yet known. Base qualities are not provided; no much larger clone lies one nucleotide away. The record originates from a study of patients and donors after allogeneic stem cell transplantation (TCRdb year 2020). Library creation used RT-PCR. Instrument used: NextSeq 550. The public reads were run again by TCRdb, first through fastp at Q25 and then through MiXCR, and only productive beta chains were kept. Every CDR3 protein is listed once, alongside the most common genes and DNA of its rows. The sample data list over 400,000 distinct CDR3 sequences, and around 15% of these were observed just once. Clones ranked in the top ten supply less than 9.5% of the sample. From the cysteine through the phenylalanine, the CDR3 covers 10 amino acids. CDR3 DNA only is kept here, 30 bases in frame from base 1. The germline V gene encodes CDR1 SQVTM and CDR2 ANQGSEA. The trim is 4 bases for V and 4 bases for J, with a gap of 4 bases between the germline ends.

The sequence joins TRBV29-1 to TRBJ1-1, with no confidently assigned D gene. Sequenced sample: blood, either unsorted or a sorted T cell fraction (not recorded which). This TCR was recovered from a human donor who was either an allogeneic HSCT recipient or a stem cell or donor lymphocyte infusion donor (not recorded which). It is not recorded whose cells these are; they may come from a transplant donor. CDR3 loop: CSVAVTEAFF. The sequenced DNA: TGCAGCGTTGCGGTCACTGAAGCTTTCTTT.